The sequence of this TCR beta chain was determined in a study of immune heterogeneity within non-small cell lung tumors (dated by TCRdb to between 2017 and 2018). The study in broad terms: By histology, the tumors included roughly 11 non-squamous carcinomas, a few squamous cell carcinomas and 1 tumor not otherwise specified. TCR repertoire analysis included roughly 60 tumor loci from 15 or so patients, whereas transcriptome data included only about 45 loci from around twelve patients. The study combined whole-exome sequencing, RNA-seq and TCR beta repertoire sequencing of multiple spatially distinct regions from each NSCLC tumor to examine intratumoral immune heterogeneity. Binding of neoantigens to the HLA alleles of each patient was predicted with netMHCpan-3.0 for mutant peptides of 8 to 11 amino acids. Beyond this particular receptor, the publication reports: High-frequency TCR beta clonotypes were largely distinct between individual patients. A statistically significant but moderate positive correlation (R approximately 0.34) was observed between local T-cell repertoire clonality and local tumor mutational burden. Within a given patient, the same dominant CDR3B clonotypes showed up repeatedly across loci, although different tumor locations also carried unique high-frequency clones.

A multiplex PCR system amplified the TCR beta CDR3 region, with a first 10-cycle round using 32 V-gene forward and 13 J-gene reverse primers. First-round PCR used a QIAGEN Multiplex PCR Kit, and primer sequences were filed in Chinese patent CN105087789A. Illumina universal primers were attached in a second round of PCR run with the Phusion High-Fidelity PCR Kit. TCR libraries were paired-end sequenced at 151 bp read length on the Illumina HiSeq X Ten platform. The original pipeline was this. Cutadapt was used to discard reads without multiplex PCR primers, PEAR merged the read pairs, and MiXCR with default settings called the CDR3 regions. Repertoire diversity used Shannon entropy, and clonality was computed as one minus Shannon entropy divided by ln of productive unique sequence count. A clonotype counted as a dominant or high-frequency T-cell clone when its frequency was 0.5% or higher. TCRdb trimmed the raw reads at Q25, called clones with MiXCR and kept productive beta chains. Rows are unified per CDR3 protein, each entry keeping the most common DNA and genes. TCRdb, not the authors, supplied the V and J calls. A total of some 2,100 distinct CDR3 sequences appear in this sample, approximately 35% of them only once. The leading ten clones occupy over 25% of the sample.

At the junction V is shortened by 2 bases and J by 3 bases, with 7 bases in between. Taken from cysteine to phenylalanine, the CDR3 has 12 residues. Only CDR3 DNA is held: 36 bases, read in frame from base 1. The germline V gene (reference sequence) provides CDR1 DFQATT and CDR2 SNEGSKA. This clonotype was seen a few times. What antigen it recognizes has not been identified. Base-call qualities are not available, and no considerably larger clone is one nucleotide away. Genomic DNA extracted from bulk tumor tissue served as TCR template, with about 600 ng gDNA amplified per sample. During surgery, several biopsies were collected from each primary tumor and placed as far from one another as possible within the tumor mass. The study cohort was described as untreated, and patients were newly diagnosed NSCLC cases undergoing curative surgery. The donors were around 14 patients with newly diagnosed non-small cell lung cancer who were having surgery with curative intent. A couple of independent pathologists reviewed the resected tumor masses. Only DNA and RNA samples of high quality went on to sequencing.

The origin of this receptor is an older man with non-small cell lung cancer. The chain couples TRBV20-1 to TRBJ2-5; TRBD1 is possibly the D segment (6 matching bases). What was sequenced was lung tumor tissue. The encoded CDR3 is CSARNREETQYF. The sequence in DNA is TGCAGTGCTAGAAACAGGGAAGAGACCCAGTACTTC.